These 4 T cell receptor beta chains originate from one sample sequenced in a study of blood T cell repertoires in COVID-19. This table comes from immunoSEQ multiplex PCR, and its TCRdb copy is limited to in-frame clones, with some not included. The top ten hold 15% to 19% of the sample, which has 250,000 to 300,000 clones, over 75% seen once. The sequencing sample was made of PBMCs or T cells enriched from blood (not recorded which). These receptors came from a young man who had recovered from COVID-19.

This sequence joins TRBV12-5 and TRBJ2-1; possible D gene TRBD2, 6 bases. The CDR3 has 17 residues. Per germline, CDR1 LGHNT and CDR2 FRNRAP. The germline V and J ends were trimmed by 2 bases and 7 bases, with 21 bases remaining between them. CDR3 residues: CASGLHRTSGTWNEQFF. The CDR3 DNA reads as TGTGCTAGTGGTTTGCATCGCACCTCCGGGACTTGGAATGAGCAGTTCTTC.

The genes are TRBV19 and TRBJ1-1, with TRBD1 matching 7 bases. Losses at the gene ends were 5 bases for V and 5 bases for J; bases not matched to a gene: 8. Germline values: CDR1 LNHDA, CDR2 SQIVND (reference sequence). This CDR3 has 14 amino acids. The CDR3 sequence: CASSVTGESTEAFF. Written as DNA, the CDR3 is TGTGCCAGTAGTGTAACAGGGGAGTCGACTGAAGCTTTCTTT. The full variable domain, rest sourced from reference TRBV19 and TRBJ1-1, is DGGITQSPKYLFRKEGQNVTLSCEQNLNHDAMYWYRQDPGQGLRLIYYSQIVNDFQKGDIAEGYSVSREKKESFPLTVTSAQKNPTAFYLCASSVTGESTEAFFGQGTRLTVV.

The chain is built from TRBV3-1 (or the pseudogene TRBV3-2) and TRBJ2-2, with D possibly matching TRBD2 (5 bases). The CDR3 spans 15 residues. In germline, CDR1 is LGHDT, CDR2 YNNKEL (reference sequence). Trimming pared 3 bases from V and 0 bases from J, leaving 8 bases between. The CDR3 DNA follows: TGTGCCAGCAGCCAGACTACAGCGAACACCGGGGAGCTGTTTTTT. This sequence encodes CASSQTTANTGELFF.

The CDR3 here is CASSAPTGGRVTDTQYF. CDR3 coding DNA: TGTGCCAGCAGCGCCCCCACCGGCGGGAGGGTCACAGATACGCAGTATTTT. This chain joins TRBV9 and TRBJ2-3, with 9 bases identical to TRBD2. The trim removed 3 bases at V and 2 bases at J, leaving 10 bases unmatched. Germline V lookup: CDR1 SGDLS, CDR2 YYNGEE. The CDR3 has 17 amino acids.